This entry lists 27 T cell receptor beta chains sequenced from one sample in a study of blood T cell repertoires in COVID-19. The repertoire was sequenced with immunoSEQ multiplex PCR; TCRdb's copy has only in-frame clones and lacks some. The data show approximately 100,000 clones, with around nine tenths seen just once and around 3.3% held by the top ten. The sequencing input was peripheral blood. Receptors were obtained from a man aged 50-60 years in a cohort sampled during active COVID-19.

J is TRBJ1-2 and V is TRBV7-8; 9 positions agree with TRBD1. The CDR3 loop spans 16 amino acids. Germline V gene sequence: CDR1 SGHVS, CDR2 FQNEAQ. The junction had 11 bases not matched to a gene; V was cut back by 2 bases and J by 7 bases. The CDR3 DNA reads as TGTGCCAGCAGCTTATCCGACAGGGGGAAGATGGGTGGCTACACCTTC. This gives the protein CASSLSDRGKMGGYTF.

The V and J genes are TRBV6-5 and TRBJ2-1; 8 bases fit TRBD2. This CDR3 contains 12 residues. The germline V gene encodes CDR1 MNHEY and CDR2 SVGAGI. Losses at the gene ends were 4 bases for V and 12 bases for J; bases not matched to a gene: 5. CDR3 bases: TGTGCCAGCAGTTTCAGGACTAGCTGGCAGTTCTTC. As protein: CASSFRTSWQFF.

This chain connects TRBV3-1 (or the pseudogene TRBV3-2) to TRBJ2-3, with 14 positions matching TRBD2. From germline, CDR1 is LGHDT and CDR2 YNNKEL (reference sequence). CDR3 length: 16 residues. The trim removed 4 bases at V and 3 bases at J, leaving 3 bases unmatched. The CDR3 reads CASSPTSGGATDTQYF. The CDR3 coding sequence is TGTGCCAGCAGCCCGACTAGCGGGGGGGCGACAGATACGCAGTATTTT.

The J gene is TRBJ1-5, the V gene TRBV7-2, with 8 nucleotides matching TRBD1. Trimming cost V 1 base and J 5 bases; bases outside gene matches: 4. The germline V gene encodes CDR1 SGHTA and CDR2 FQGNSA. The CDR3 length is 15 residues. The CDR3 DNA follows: TGTGCCAGCAGCTTAGTCCAGGGGGCGCATCAGCCCCAGCATTTT. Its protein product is CASSLVQGAHQPQHF.

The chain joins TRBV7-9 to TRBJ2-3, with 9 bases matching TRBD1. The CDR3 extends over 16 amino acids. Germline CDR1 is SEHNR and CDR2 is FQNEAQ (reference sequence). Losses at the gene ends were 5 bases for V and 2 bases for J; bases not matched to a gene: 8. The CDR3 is CASSLGTGPNTDTQYF. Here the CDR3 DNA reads TGTGCCAGCAGCCTCGGGACAGGGCCTAACACAGATACGCAGTATTTT.

Here the CDR3 DNA reads TGTGCCAGCAGCTTAACAGTCCCAGGGACCGGGGAGCTGTTTTTT. It encodes CASSLTVPGTGELFF. The chain has TRBV7-3 and TRBJ2-2, with D tentatively TRBD1 (5 bases). The V gene's germline CDR1 is SGHTA and CDR2 FQGTGA. The V end lost 0 bases, the J end lost 5 bases, and 10 bases lay between the germline ends. The CDR3 consists of 15 residues.

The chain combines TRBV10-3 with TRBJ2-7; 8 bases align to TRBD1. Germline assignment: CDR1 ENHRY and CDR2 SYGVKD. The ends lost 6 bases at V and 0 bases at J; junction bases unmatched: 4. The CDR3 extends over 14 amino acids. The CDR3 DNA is TGTGCCATCAGGGACAGGGTAGGCTCCTACGAGCAGTACTTC. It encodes CAIRDRVGSYEQYF.

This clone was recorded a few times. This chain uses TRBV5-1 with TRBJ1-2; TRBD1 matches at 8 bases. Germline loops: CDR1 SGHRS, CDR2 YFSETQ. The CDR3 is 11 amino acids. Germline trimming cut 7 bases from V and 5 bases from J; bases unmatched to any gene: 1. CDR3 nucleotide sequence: TGCGCCAGCGGACAGGGTTATGGCTACACCTTC. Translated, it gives CASGQGYGYTF.

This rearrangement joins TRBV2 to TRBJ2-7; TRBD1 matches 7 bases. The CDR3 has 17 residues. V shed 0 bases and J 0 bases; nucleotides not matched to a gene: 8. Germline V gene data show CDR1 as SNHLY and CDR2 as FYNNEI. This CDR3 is CASSEALRGTVSYEQYF. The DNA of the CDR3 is TGTGCCAGCAGTGAAGCGCTTCGAGGGACAGTCTCCTACGAGCAGTACTTC. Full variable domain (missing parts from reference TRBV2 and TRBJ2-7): EPEVTQTPSHQVTQMGQEVILRCVPISNHLYFYWYRQILGQKVEFLVSFYNNEISEKSEIFDDQFSVERPDGSNFTLKIRSTKLEDSAMYFCASSEALRGTVSYEQYFGPGTRLTVT.

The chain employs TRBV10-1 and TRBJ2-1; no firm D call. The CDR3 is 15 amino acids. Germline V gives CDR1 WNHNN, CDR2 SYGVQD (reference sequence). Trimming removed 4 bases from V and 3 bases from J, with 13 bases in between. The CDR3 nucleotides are TGCGCCAGCAGTGTAGGCCTAGGTGGCTACAATGAGCAGTTCTTC. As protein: CASSVGLGGYNEQFF.

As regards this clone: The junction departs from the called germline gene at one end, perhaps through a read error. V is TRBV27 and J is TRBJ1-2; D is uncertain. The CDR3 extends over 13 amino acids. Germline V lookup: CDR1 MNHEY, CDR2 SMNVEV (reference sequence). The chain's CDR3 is CASSPYRHYGYTF. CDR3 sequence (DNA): TGTGCCAGCAGTCCCTACCGTCACTACGGCTACACCTTC.

This chain's CDR3 is CASRTGGSSNQPQHF. Here the CDR3 DNA reads TGTGCCAGCAGAACAGGGGGCTCTAGCAATCAGCCCCAGCATTTT. This sequence joins TRBV6-5 and TRBJ1-5, with 9 bases aligning to TRBD1. The germline V gene encodes CDR1 MNHEY and CDR2 SVGAGI. J lost 0 bases, V lost 6 bases, and 3 bases had no gene match. This CDR3 has 15 amino acids.

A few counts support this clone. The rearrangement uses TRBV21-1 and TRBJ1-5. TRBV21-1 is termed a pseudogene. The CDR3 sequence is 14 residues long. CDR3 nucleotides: TGTGCCAGCAGGGATTGCAGGGGAGGGCAGCCCCAGCATTTT. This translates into CASRDCRGGQPQHF.

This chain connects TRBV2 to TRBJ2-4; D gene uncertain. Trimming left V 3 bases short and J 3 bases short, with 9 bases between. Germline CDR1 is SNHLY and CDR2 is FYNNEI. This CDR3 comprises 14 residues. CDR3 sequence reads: CASSESSVKNIQYF. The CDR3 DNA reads TGTGCCAGCAGTGAGTCGAGTGTCAAAAACATTCAGTACTTC.

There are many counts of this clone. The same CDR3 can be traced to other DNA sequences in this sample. CDR3 amino acids: CASSQDTVGNTIYF. In DNA form, the CDR3 reads TGCGCCAGCAGCCAAGATACGGTGGGAAACACCATATATTTT. The gene calls are TRBV4-3 and TRBJ1-3; D unresolved. Germline CDR1 reads LGHNA; CDR2 reads YSLEER. The CDR3 is made up of 14 amino acids. V was shortened by 0 bases and J by 4 bases, with 7 bases between the two germline ends.

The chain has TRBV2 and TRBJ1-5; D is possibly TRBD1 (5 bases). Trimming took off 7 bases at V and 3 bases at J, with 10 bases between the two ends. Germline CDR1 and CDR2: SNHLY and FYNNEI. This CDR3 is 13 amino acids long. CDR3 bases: TGTGCCAGCAATACAGGCTCCAATCAGCCCCAGCATTTT. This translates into CASNTGSNQPQHF.

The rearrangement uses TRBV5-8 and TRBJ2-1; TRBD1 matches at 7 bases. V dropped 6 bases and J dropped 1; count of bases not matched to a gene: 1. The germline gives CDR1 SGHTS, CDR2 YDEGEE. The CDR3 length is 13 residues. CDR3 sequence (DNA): TGTGCCAGCAACAGGGGTTCCTACAATGAGCAGTTCTTC. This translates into CASNRGSYNEQFF.

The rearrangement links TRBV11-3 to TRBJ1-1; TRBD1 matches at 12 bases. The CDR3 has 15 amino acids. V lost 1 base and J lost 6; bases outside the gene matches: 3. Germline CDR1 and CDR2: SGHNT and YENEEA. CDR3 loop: CASSLVGQGAPEAFF. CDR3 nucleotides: TGTGCCAGCAGCTTAGTGGGACAGGGGGCTCCTGAAGCTTTCTTT.

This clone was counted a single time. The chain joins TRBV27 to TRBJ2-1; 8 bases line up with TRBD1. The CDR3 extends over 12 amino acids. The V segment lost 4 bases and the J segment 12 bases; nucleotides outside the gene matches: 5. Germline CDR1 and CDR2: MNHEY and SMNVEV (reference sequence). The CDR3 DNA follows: TGTGCCAGCAGTTGGCCCGGGACAGGGCAGTTCTTC. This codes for CASSWPGTGQFF.

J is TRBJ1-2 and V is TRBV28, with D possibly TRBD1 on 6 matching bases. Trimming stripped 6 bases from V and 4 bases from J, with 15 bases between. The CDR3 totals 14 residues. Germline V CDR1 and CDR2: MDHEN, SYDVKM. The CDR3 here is CASSPISGAYGYTF. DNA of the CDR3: TGTGCCAGCAGCCCCATCTCAGGGGCCTATGGCTACACCTTC.

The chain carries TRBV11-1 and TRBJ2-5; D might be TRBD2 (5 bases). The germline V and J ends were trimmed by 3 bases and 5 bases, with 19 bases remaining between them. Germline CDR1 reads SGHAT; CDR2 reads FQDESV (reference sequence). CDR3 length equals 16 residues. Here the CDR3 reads CASSLRALTVRETQYF. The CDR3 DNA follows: TGTGCCAGCAGCTTGAGGGCACTCACGGTGCGTGAGACCCAGTACTTC.

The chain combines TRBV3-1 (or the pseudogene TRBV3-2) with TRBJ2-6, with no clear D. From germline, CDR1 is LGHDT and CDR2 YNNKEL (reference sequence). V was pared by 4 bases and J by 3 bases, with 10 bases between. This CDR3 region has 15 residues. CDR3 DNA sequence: TGTGCCAGCAGCCCGAAGACTGGTGGGGCCAACGTCCTGACTTTC. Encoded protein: CASSPKTGGANVLTF.

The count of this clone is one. CDR3: CASSPGDPITLHF. The CDR3 DNA reads TGTGCCAGCAGCCCAGGGGATCCGATAACCCTCCACTTT. The rearrangement joins TRBV5-6 to TRBJ1-6; D possibly corresponds to TRBD1 (6 bases). The V end was cut by 4 bases, the J end by 14 bases, with 16 bases between. The CDR3 contains 13 residues. From germline, CDR1 is SGHDT and CDR2 YYEEEE.

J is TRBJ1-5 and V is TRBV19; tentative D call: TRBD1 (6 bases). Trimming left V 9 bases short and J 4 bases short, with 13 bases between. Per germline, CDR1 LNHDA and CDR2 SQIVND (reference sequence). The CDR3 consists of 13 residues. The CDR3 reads CASVRGLNQPQHF. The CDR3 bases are TGTGCCAGCGTCAGGGGTTTAAATCAGCCCCAGCATTTT.

CDR3 amino acids: CASSLPAGGLRGNEQFF. DNA for the CDR3: TGTGCCAGCAGCCTCCCCGCGGGGGGCTTGAGGGGTAATGAGCAGTTCTTC. V usage is TRBV4-2 and J usage is TRBJ2-1; TRBD2 matches 8 bases. V dropped 4 bases and J dropped 7; count of bases not matched to a gene: 15. The germline gives CDR1 LGHNA, CDR2 YNFKEQ. This CDR3 has 17 amino acids.

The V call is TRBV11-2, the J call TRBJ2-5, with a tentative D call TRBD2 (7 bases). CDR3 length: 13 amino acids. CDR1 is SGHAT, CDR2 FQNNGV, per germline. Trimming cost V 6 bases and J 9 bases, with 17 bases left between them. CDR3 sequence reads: CASRVGGLPPQYF. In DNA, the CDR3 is TGTGCCAGCAGGGTGGGGGGGCTGCCGCCCCAGTACTTC.

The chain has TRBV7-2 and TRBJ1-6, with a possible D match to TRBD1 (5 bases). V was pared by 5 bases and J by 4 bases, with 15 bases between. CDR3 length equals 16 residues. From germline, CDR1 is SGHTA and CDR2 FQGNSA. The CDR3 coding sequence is TGTGCCAGCAGCGGAGGGACCCCTGGGTATAATTCACCCCTCCACTTT. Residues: CASSGGTPGYNSPLHF.